These 29 T cell receptor beta chains share one sample of origin, sequenced in a study of blood T cell repertoires in COVID-19. TCRdb's table, derived via immunoSEQ multiplex PCR, lists solely in-frame clones and lacks some. Of some 210,000 clones in the sample, almost 85% were seen once. Sequencing input: peripheral blood. Receptors originate from a woman in her 70s with active or convalescent COVID-19.

The chain recombines TRBV5-1 with TRBJ2-5; tentative D call: TRBD1 (6 bases). The CDR3 spans 16 residues. Between the trimmed V and J ends, which lost 1 base and 5 bases, there was a span of 18 bases. CDR1 and CDR2 (germline): SGHRS, YFSETQ. CDR3 sequence (DNA): TGCGCCAGCAGCTTGAGTTTAGGGGGTTCGGAGGAGACCCAGTACTTC. Protein product: CASSLSLGGSEETQYF.

This chain links TRBV5-5 with TRBJ1-5; 9 bases map to TRBD1. J gave up 1 base and V 4 bases, and 6 bases lay outside the gene matches. Germline V gives CDR1 SGHKS, CDR2 YYEKEE (reference sequence). CDR3 size: 16 residues. CDR3 nucleotide sequence: TGTGCCAGCAGCGCGCGGGACAGGGAAAGCAATCAGCCCCAGCATTTT. Its protein product is CASSARDRESNQPQHF.

V and J are TRBV21-1 and TRBJ2-7; TRBD1, the D gene given by the table, was not confirmed from the DNA. TRBV21-1 is labeled a pseudogene. The CDR3 covers 18 residues. CDR3 DNA sequence: TGTGCCAGCAGCAAAACACTTTTCCGGGACAGGGTCGCCTACGAGCAGTACTTC. Translation gives CASSKTLFRDRVAYEQYF.

The rearrangement links TRBV9 to TRBJ2-5; maybe TRBD1 (5 bases). Looked up from germline, CDR1 is SGDLS and CDR2 is YYNGEE. The V gene lost 0 bases and the J gene lost 5 bases, with 11 bases spanning the gap. The CDR3 totals 14 residues. DNA of the CDR3: TGTGCCAGCAGCGTAGTGAGTACAGGCGAGACCCAGTACTTC. Amino acid sequence: CASSVVSTGETQYF.

The J gene is TRBJ1-5, the V gene TRBV11-2; TRBD1 is a possible D gene (5 bases). This CDR3 has 13 amino acids. The germline V and J ends were trimmed by 0 bases and 11 bases, with 11 bases remaining between them. Germline V gene lookup returns CDR1 SGHAT and CDR2 FQNNGV. CDR3 DNA: TGTGCCAGCAGCTTAGAGTTTCGGGGGACCCAGCATTTT. Translation: CASSLEFRGTQHF.

The chain employs TRBV7-9 and TRBJ2-1, with 10 bases matching TRBD2. V lost 7 bases and J lost 5; bases outside the gene matches: 5. Germline V gene data show CDR1 as SEHNR and CDR2 as FQNEAQ (reference sequence). The CDR3 covers 14 residues. CDR3 coding DNA: TGTGCCAGCACCTGGACTAGCGGACACAATGAGCAGTTCTTC. This sequence encodes CASTWTSGHNEQFF.

The V call is TRBV2, the J call TRBJ1-5; 8 nucleotides match TRBD1. V trimming: 6 bases; J trimming: 6 bases; junction bases outside the gene matches: 7. Germline CDR1 is SNHLY and CDR2 is FYNNEI. The CDR3 runs to 14 residues. Written as DNA, the CDR3 is TGTGCCAGCAGCCTGACAGGGGCAGGTCAGCCCCAGCATTTT. Encoded protein: CASSLTGAGQPQHF.

This chain joins TRBV7-3 and TRBJ2-6, with 11 positions matching TRBD1. Germline values: CDR1 SGHTA, CDR2 FQGTGA. Trimming took 5 bases from V and 1 from J; bases not matched to a gene: 7. The CDR3 contains 18 residues. For the CDR3, the DNA is TGTGCCAGCAGCCTACGGACAGGGGGCATATCTGGGGCCAACGTCCTGACTTTC. Amino acid sequence: CASSLRTGGISGANVLTF.

The chain uses TRBV5-1 and TRBJ2-6; maybe TRBD2 (6 bases). Trimming took off 0 bases at V and 0 bases at J, with 13 bases between the two ends. The CDR3 has 18 residues. CDR1 and CDR2 (germline): SGHRS, YFSETQ. CDR3 DNA sequence: TGCGCCAGCAGCTTGGGGAGGGTCTCTAGCTCTGGGGCCAACGTCCTGACTTTC. This encodes CASSLGRVSSSGANVLTF.

The chain carries TRBV25-1 and TRBJ1-5; TRBD1 matches at 9 bases. Germline V CDR1 and CDR2: MGHDK, SYGVNS. J gave up 6 bases and V 6 bases, and 3 bases lay outside the gene matches. This CDR3 region has 13 residues. CDR3 nucleotide sequence: TGTGCCAGCAGGGGACAGGGCCTTCAGCCCCAGCATTTT. Translating it yields CASRGQGLQPQHF. Combining the CDR3 with reference TRBV25-1 and TRBJ1-5 gives the whole variable domain EADIYQTPRYLVIGTGKKITLECSQTMGHDKMYWYQQDPGMELHLIHYSYGVNSTEKGDLSSESTVSRIRTEHFPLTLESARPSHTSQYLCASRGQGLQPQHFGDGTRLSIL.

This chain connects TRBV5-1 to TRBJ1-4; D remains ambiguous. V was pared by 4 bases and J by 0 bases, with 7 bases between. Germline V CDR1 and CDR2: SGHRS, YFSETQ. The CDR3 runs 14 residues. The CDR3 reads CASSVSTTNEKLFF. CDR3 DNA sequence: TGCGCCAGCAGCGTCAGTACAACTAATGAAAAACTGTTTTTT.

The CDR3 sequence: CASSVARGSGSTLYNEQFF. CDR3 sequence (DNA): TGTGCCAGCAGCGTAGCTCGCGGTAGCGGGAGTACCCTCTACAATGAGCAGTTCTTC. J is TRBJ2-1 and V is TRBV9; 9 bases are shared with TRBD2. V lost 0 bases to trimming and J lost 3 bases; unmatched junction nucleotides: 13. Germline V gene data show CDR1 as SGDLS and CDR2 as YYNGEE. The CDR3 covers 19 residues.

The chain employs TRBV24-1 and TRBJ2-1, with 13 nucleotides matching TRBD2. V dropped 10 bases and J dropped 8; count of bases not matched to a gene: 4. CDR1 is KGHDR, CDR2 SFDVKD, per germline. The CDR3 is 13 residues long. The DNA for the CDR3 is TGTGCCACGGGGACTAGCGGGAAAGATGAGCAGTTCTTC. Translation gives CATGTSGKDEQFF.

V and J are TRBV5-1 and TRBJ1-6, with 7 bases fitting TRBD1. V shed 1 base and J 0 bases; nucleotides not matched to a gene: 4. CDR3 size: 17 residues. CDR1 is SGHRS, CDR2 YFSETQ, per germline. CDR3 loop: CASSLTGQSSYNSPLHF. The DNA for the CDR3 is TGCGCCAGCAGCTTGACGGGACAGAGCTCCTATAATTCACCCCTCCACTTT.

The chain links TRBV5-5 to TRBJ1-6; 7 bases fit TRBD1. The CDR3 has 13 residues. V was pared by 4 bases and J by 7 bases, with 2 bases of the junction left unmatched. Germline values: CDR1 SGHKS, CDR2 YYEKEE (reference sequence). CDR3 nucleotides: TGTGCCAGCAGCCGACAGGGAAATTCACCCCTCCACTTT. Translating it yields CASSRQGNSPLHF.

The chain is built from TRBV28 and TRBJ1-4; tentative D call: TRBD1 (6 bases). The CDR3 extends over 15 amino acids. V was pared by 5 bases and J by 9 bases, with 19 bases between. CDR1 MDHEN and CDR2 SYDVKM come from the germline V gene. Here the CDR3 DNA reads TGTGCCAGCAGTCCTGGGGGCGCAGGGGAGAAAAAACTGTTTTTT. This encodes CASSPGGAGEKKLFF.

The chain employs TRBV9 and TRBJ2-3, with D tentatively TRBD1 (5 bases). CDR1 and CDR2 from the germline V gene are SGDLS and YYNGEE. With 4 bases removed from V and 2 bases from J, the gap between germline ends came to 17 bases. The CDR3 length is 16 residues. Written as DNA, the CDR3 is TGTGCCAGCAGCCCTCGAGGACACCCCGCCACAGATACGCAGTATTTT. Amino acid sequence: CASSPRGHPATDTQYF.

This chain joins TRBV3-1 (or the pseudogene TRBV3-2) and TRBJ2-3; D is unclear. This CDR3 has 14 amino acids. Germline-derived CDR1 and CDR2 are LGHDT and YNNKEL (reference sequence). Trimming took off 2 bases at V and 2 bases at J, with 8 bases between the two ends. CDR3 coding DNA: TGTGCCAGCAGCCAATTAAGCCTCACAGATACGCAGTATTTT. This gives the protein CASSQLSLTDTQYF.

This chain links TRBV4-1 with TRBJ2-3, with TRBD2 matching 11 bases. In germline, CDR1 is MGHRA, CDR2 YSYEKL. The CDR3 totals 15 residues. The V segment lost 7 bases and the J segment 4 bases; nucleotides outside the gene matches: 7. The CDR3 region is CASNELAGVADTQYF. CDR3 in DNA: TGCGCCAGCAACGAACTAGCGGGAGTAGCAGATACGCAGTATTTT.

The chain is built from TRBV2 and TRBJ2-7; 7 bases agree with TRBD1. Germline loops: CDR1 SNHLY, CDR2 FYNNEI. The junction had 8 bases not matched to a gene; V was cut back by 9 bases and J by 3 bases. The CDR3 spans 13 residues. CDR3 in DNA: TGTGCCAGTAGTAGGGGGCGACTCTACGAGCAGTACTTC. Translation: CASSRGRLYEQYF. Full variable domain (rest looked up from reference TRBV2 and TRBJ2-7): EPEVTQTPSHQVTQMGQEVILRCVPISNHLYFYWYRQILGQKVEFLVSFYNNEISEKSEIFDDQFSVERPDGSNFTLKIRSTKLEDSAMYFCASSRGRLYEQYFGPGTRLTVT.

J is TRBJ2-1 and V is TRBV11-3; 10 bases match TRBD2. The CDR3 is 15 residues long. The ends lost 5 bases at V and 4 bases at J; junction bases unmatched: 5. Looked up from germline, CDR1 is SGHNT and CDR2 is YENEEA. This chain's CDR3 is CASSATSGAYNEQFF. DNA for the CDR3: TGTGCCAGCAGCGCCACTAGCGGGGCGTACAATGAGCAGTTCTTC.

The DNA of the CDR3 is TGCAGCGTTGCTTTCATCGGGAGACAAGAGACCCAGTACTTC. It encodes CSVAFIGRQETQYF. This sequence joins TRBV29-1 and TRBJ2-5, with D maybe TRBD2 (6 bases). V dropped 4 bases and J dropped 2 bases, with 14 bases sitting between them. The CDR3 has 14 amino acids. The germline CDR1 and CDR2 sequences are SQVTM and ANQGSEA.

Many counts were recorded for this clone. Other nucleotide sequences from this sample produce the same CDR3. In DNA, the CDR3 is TGCGCCAGCAGCTTGACTAGCGCCTACGAGCAGTACTTC. It yields the protein CASSLTSAYEQYF. The rearrangement joins TRBV5-1 to TRBJ2-7; 7 bases are a match to TRBD2. Germline values: CDR1 SGHRS, CDR2 YFSETQ. The CDR3 totals 13 residues. The junction had 0 bases not matched to a gene; V was cut back by 1 base and J by 2 bases.

This chain links TRBV6-6 with TRBJ2-2, with a possible D match to TRBD1 (9 bases). Germline V gene lookup returns CDR1 MNHNY and CDR2 SVGAGI (reference sequence). The V gene lost 5 bases and the J gene lost 6 bases, with 25 bases spanning the gap. There are 18 residues in the CDR3. Here the CDR3 reads CASSLRQGVAGTSGELFF. The CDR3 nucleotides read TGTGCCAGCAGTCTACGACAGGGGGTAGCGGGGACCTCCGGGGAGCTGTTTTTT.

The V call is TRBV11-2, the J call TRBJ1-5; no clear D gene. The CDR3 contains 14 residues. V was clipped by 5 bases and J by 1 base, with 9 bases between them. Germline CDR1 and CDR2: SGHAT and FQNNGV. CDR3 sequence: CASSAGRSNQPQHF. The CDR3 DNA reads TGTGCCAGCAGCGCAGGTAGAAGCAATCAGCCCCAGCATTTT.

The rearrangement uses TRBV6-5 and TRBJ1-2; 8 bases map to TRBD1. This CDR3 region has 11 residues. Per germline, CDR1 MNHEY and CDR2 SVGAGI. The V segment lost 11 bases and the J segment 8 bases; nucleotides outside the gene matches: 7. Written as DNA, the CDR3 is TGTGCCGGCCAGGGGGCGCAAGGCTACACCTTC. It yields the protein CAGQGAQGYTF.

This clone has more than one count but fewer than ten. The chain couples TRBV4-2 to TRBJ2-7; no firm D call. Per the germline V gene, CDR1 is LGHNA and CDR2 is YNFKEQ. The CDR3 has 14 amino acids. The V end was cut by 0 bases, the J end by 5 bases, with 11 bases between. The CDR3 region is CASSQDPGTNEQYF. The DNA of the CDR3 is TGTGCCAGCAGCCAAGATCCAGGTACAAACGAGCAGTACTTC.

In the case of this clone: The sample holds other DNA sequences that translate to the same CDR3. The chain recombines TRBV5-1 with TRBJ1-4, with TRBD1 matching over 10 bases. There are 15 residues in the CDR3. CDR1 and CDR2 from the germline V gene are SGHRS and YFSETQ. J gave up 6 bases and V 3 bases, and 5 bases lay outside the gene matches. The CDR3 nucleotides are TGCGCCAGCAGCTCGGGACAGGGGATAGATGAAAAACTGTTTTTT. Its protein product is CASSSGQGIDEKLFF.

V is TRBV5-1 and J is TRBJ2-3; 8 bases match TRBD1. Germline-derived CDR1 and CDR2 are SGHRS and YFSETQ. With V trimmed by 3 bases and J by 1 base, 10 bases remained unmatched. CDR3 length: 17 amino acids. CDR3 coding DNA: TGCGCCAGCAGCTACGCCGGGACAGGTAGTGGCACAGATACGCAGTATTTT. It translates to CASSYAGTGSGTDTQYF.